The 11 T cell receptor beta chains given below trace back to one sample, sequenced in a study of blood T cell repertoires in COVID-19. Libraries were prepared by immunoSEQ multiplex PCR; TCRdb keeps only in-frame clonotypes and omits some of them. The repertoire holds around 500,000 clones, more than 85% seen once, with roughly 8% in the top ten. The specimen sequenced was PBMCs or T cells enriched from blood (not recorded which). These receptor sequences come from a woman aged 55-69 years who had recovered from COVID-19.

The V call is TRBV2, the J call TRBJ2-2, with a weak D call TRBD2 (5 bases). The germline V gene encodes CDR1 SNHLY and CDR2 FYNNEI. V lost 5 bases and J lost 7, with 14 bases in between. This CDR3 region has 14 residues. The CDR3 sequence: CASSPRTEGGELFF. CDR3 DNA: TGTGCCAGCAGTCCCCGAACCGAGGGCGGGGAGCTGTTTTTT.

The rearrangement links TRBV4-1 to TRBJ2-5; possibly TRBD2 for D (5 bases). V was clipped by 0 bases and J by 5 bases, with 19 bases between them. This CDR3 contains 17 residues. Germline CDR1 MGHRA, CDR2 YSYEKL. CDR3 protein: CASSQEISRDLRETQYF. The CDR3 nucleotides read TGCGCCAGCAGCCAAGAAATAAGTCGGGATCTTCGGGAGACCCAGTACTTC.

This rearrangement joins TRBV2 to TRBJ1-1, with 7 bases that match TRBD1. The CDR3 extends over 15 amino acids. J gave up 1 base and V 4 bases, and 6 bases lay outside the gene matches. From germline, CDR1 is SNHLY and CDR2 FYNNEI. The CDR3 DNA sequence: TGTGCCAGCAGTGTTACAGGGGTTTCGAACACTGAAGCTTTCTTT. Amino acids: CASSVTGVSNTEAFF.

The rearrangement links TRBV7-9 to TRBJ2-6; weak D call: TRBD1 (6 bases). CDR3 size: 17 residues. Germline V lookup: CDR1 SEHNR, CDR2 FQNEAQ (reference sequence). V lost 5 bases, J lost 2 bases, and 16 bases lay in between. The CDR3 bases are TGTGCCAGCAGCCCCACGTCGGACAGACCTGGGGCCAACGTCCTGACTTTC. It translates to CASSPTSDRPGANVLTF.

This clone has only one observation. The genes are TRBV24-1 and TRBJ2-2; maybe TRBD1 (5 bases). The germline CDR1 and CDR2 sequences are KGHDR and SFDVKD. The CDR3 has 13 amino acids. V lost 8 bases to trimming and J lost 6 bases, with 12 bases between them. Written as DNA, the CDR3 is TGTGCCACCAAAGGGGCTGCGCCCGGGGAGCTGTTTTTT. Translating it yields CATKGAAPGELFF.

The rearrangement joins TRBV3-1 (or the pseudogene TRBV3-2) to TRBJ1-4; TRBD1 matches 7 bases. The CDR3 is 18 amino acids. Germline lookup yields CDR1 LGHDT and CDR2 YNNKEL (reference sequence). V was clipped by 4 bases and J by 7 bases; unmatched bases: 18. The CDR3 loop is CASSPLTGRGSPSEKLFF. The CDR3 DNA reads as TGTGCCAGCAGCCCACTGACAGGGAGAGGTTCTCCTAGTGAAAAACTGTTTTTT.

The CDR3 sequence is CASSPGGTPKREKLFF. CDR3 DNA sequence: TGTGCCAGCAGTCCGGGAGGGACCCCCAAGCGGGAAAAACTGTTTTTT. The rearrangement links TRBV2 to TRBJ1-4, with a weak D call TRBD1 (5 bases). V gave up 5 bases and J gave up 8 bases, with 21 bases separating them. The CDR3 spans 16 residues. Germline V CDR1 and CDR2: SNHLY, FYNNEI.

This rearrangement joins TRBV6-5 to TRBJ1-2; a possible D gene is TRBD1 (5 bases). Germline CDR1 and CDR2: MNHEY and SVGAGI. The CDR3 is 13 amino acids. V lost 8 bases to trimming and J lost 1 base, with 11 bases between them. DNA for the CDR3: TGTGCCAGCCACCCGGGGGATAACTATGGCTACACCTTC. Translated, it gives CASHPGDNYGYTF.

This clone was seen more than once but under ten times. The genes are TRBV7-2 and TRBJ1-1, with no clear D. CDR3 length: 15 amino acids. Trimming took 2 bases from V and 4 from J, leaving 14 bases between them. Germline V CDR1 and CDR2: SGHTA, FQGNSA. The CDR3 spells CASSLTPGWGTEAFF. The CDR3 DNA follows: TGTGCCAGCAGCTTAACGCCGGGATGGGGCACTGAAGCTTTCTTT.

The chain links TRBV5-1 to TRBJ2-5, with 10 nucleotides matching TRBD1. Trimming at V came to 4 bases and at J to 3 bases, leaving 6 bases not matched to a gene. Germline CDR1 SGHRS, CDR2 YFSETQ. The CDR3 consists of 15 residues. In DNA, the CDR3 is TGCGCCAGCAGCGTATTGGGGACAGGGGAAGAGACCCAGTACTTC. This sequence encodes CASSVLGTGEETQYF. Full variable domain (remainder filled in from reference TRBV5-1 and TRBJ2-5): KAGVTQTPRYLIKTRGQQVTLSCSPISGHRSVSWYQQTPGQGLQFLFEYFSETQRNKGNFPGRFSGRQFSNSRSEMNVSTLELGDSALYLCASSVLGTGEETQYFGPGTRLLVL.

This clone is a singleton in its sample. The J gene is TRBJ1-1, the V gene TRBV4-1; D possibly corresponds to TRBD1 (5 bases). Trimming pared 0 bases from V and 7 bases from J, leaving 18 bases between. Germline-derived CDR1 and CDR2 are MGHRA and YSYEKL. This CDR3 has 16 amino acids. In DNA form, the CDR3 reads TGCGCCAGCAGCCAAGATCTGCCGGGACTGTTTGGTGAAGCTTTCTTT. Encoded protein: CASSQDLPGLFGEAFF.